This paragraph covers one T cell receptor beta chain sequence. The data are from a study of T cells expressing NK-cell markers. 5'RACE template switching built TCR beta cDNA with unique molecular identifiers. From its re-call of the 5' RACE reads, TCRdb lists each CDR3 protein once, without DNA. This listing includes about 400,000 distinct CDR3 sequences. Germline V gives CDR1 MGHRA, CDR2 YSYEKL. The CDR3 runs to 15 residues. The sequencing sample was made of blood T cells: a sorted CD56 or NKG2C T cell subset, CD4+ or CD8+ T cells, or bulk PBMC T cells (not recorded which). The clonotype was recovered from a woman in her fifties or sixties in good health. This chain links TRBV4-1 with TRBJ2-7. CDR3 sequence: CASSQGISASYEQYF.